The 32 T cell receptor beta chains in this list originate from one sample, sequenced in a study of T cell changes during pregnancy in multiple sclerosis. Using immunoSEQ multiplex PCR, the repertoire was profiled, and TCRdb retains in-frame clones only, with some absent. The sample shows about 100,000 clones, around 94% of them seen only once. Source: peripheral blood, taken in the second trimester of pregnancy. The origin of the receptors is a female donor with multiple sclerosis, enrolled in a pregnancy study.

The chain combines TRBV7-9 with TRBJ2-1, with D maybe TRBD1 (5 bases). Germline V lookup: CDR1 SEHNR, CDR2 FQNEAQ (reference sequence). This CDR3 is 11 amino acids long. The V end was cut by 1 base, the J end by 13 bases, with 8 bases between. The CDR3 loop reads CASSLGTLQFF. The DNA for the CDR3 is TGTGCCAGCAGCTTAGGGACACTACAGTTCTTC.

CDR3 nucleotides: TGTGCCAGCAGCTTAACAGTGAACACCGGGGAGCTGTTTTTT. Protein product: CASSLTVNTGELFF. The chain links TRBV7-7 to TRBJ2-2; no firm D call. V shed 2 bases and J shed 1 base, with 5 bases lying between them. CDR3 size: 14 residues. Germline V gene lookup returns CDR1 SSHAT and CDR2 FNYEAQ (reference sequence).

The rearrangement uses TRBV2 and TRBJ2-5; tentatively, D is TRBD1 (5 bases). CDR3 size: 12 residues. Germline-derived CDR1 and CDR2 are SNHLY and FYNNEI. The V and J ends lost 6 bases and 5 bases respectively, with 10 bases between them. The DNA of the CDR3 is TGTGCCAGCAGCCAGGGTATGGAGACCCAGTACTTC. Translated: CASSQGMETQYF.

This chain joins TRBV25-1 and TRBJ2-1, with D tentatively TRBD2 (6 bases). This CDR3 region has 16 residues. The V end lost 2 bases, the J end lost 1 base, and 12 bases lay between the germline ends. Germline CDR1 is MGHDK and CDR2 is SYGVNS. CDR3 DNA sequence: TGTGCCAGCAGTGAAGGGCGGGACCTTTCCTACAATGAGCAGTTCTTC. Amino acids: CASSEGRDLSYNEQFF.

V is TRBV7-2 and J is TRBJ2-1, with 7 bases matching TRBD1. Germline lookup yields CDR1 SGHTA and CDR2 FQGNSA. V shed 2 bases and J 7 bases; nucleotides not matched to a gene: 8. This CDR3 contains 15 residues. The CDR3 loop reads CASSLITGVFNEQFF. The CDR3 coding sequence is TGTGCCAGCAGCTTAATAACAGGGGTTTTTAATGAGCAGTTCTTC.

The chain combines TRBV28 with TRBJ2-2; 13 bases match TRBD2. The CDR3 extends over 16 amino acids. Looked up from germline, CDR1 is MDHEN and CDR2 is SYDVKM. The J segment lost 6 bases and the V segment lost 6 bases, leaving 7 bases of the junction unmatched. The CDR3 is CASSYRTSGSPGELFF. The CDR3 DNA is TGTGCCAGCAGCTACCGGACTAGCGGGAGTCCCGGGGAGCTGTTTTTT.

J is TRBJ2-1 and V is TRBV5-1; the D gene is possibly TRBD2 (6 bases). V was cut by 3 bases and J by 7 bases, with 17 bases left in between. Germline CDR1 SGHRS, CDR2 YFSETQ. The CDR3 is made up of 15 amino acids. CDR3 sequence reads: CASSSGLMTGNEQFF. Here the CDR3 DNA reads TGCGCCAGCAGCTCAGGACTAATGACCGGGAATGAGCAGTTCTTC.

The J gene is TRBJ2-5, the V gene TRBV7-2; tentative D call: TRBD2 (5 bases). V was cut by 5 bases and J by 5 bases, with 15 bases left in between. The V gene's germline CDR1 is SGHTA and CDR2 FQGNSA. The CDR3 runs to 14 residues. CDR3 coding DNA: TGTGCCAGCAGCCCTCGGCGGGTTGGTGAGACCCAGTACTTC. Translation: CASSPRRVGETQYF.

The rearrangement joins TRBV7-3 to TRBJ2-5; a weak D match, TRBD1 (5 bases). The CDR3 length is 14 residues. Trimming removed 1 base at V and 2 bases at J, with 8 bases between. Germline CDR1 is SGHTA and CDR2 is FQGTGA. CDR3 nucleotides: TGTGCCAGCAGCTTAAATGCAGGGCAAGAGACCCAGTACTTC. This sequence encodes CASSLNAGQETQYF.

This chain connects TRBV15 to TRBJ2-3, with 8 bases identical to TRBD2. The length of the CDR3 is 15 residues. The V segment lost 8 bases and the J segment 2 bases; nucleotides outside the gene matches: 9. Germline CDR1 reads LNHNV; CDR2 reads YYDKDF (reference sequence). This chain's CDR3 is CATCKGLGITDTQYF. Written as DNA, the CDR3 is TGTGCCACCTGTAAGGGACTAGGGATCACAGATACGCAGTATTTT.

The table lists this clone with a count of one. The V gene is TRBV5-1, the J gene TRBJ1-1; D gene ambiguous. The germline V gene encodes CDR1 SGHRS and CDR2 YFSETQ. The CDR3 has 15 amino acids. With 6 bases removed from V and 6 bases from J, the gap between germline ends came to 21 bases. CDR3 coding DNA: TGCGCCAGCACAAACGGAGGGATGCTTACCTCTGAAGCTTTCTTT. Its translation: CASTNGGMLTSEAFF.

This clone was recorded once. J is TRBJ1-5 and V is TRBV6-6, with 9 bases matching TRBD1. The CDR3 is 15 amino acids. The junction had 6 bases not matched to a gene; V was cut back by 5 bases and J by 4 bases. The germline V gene encodes CDR1 MNHNY and CDR2 SVGAGI (reference sequence). Here the CDR3 reads CASSNPGQGNQPQHF. In DNA, the CDR3 is TGTGCCAGCAGTAACCCGGGACAGGGAAATCAGCCCCAGCATTTT.

The genes are TRBV7-3 and TRBJ1-1; D is possibly TRBD1 (5 bases). V gave up 2 bases and J gave up 0 bases, with 10 bases separating them. There are 15 residues in the CDR3. The germline V gene has CDR1 SGHTA and CDR2 FQGTGA. This CDR3 is CASSLSGRVNTEAFF. The CDR3 DNA reads as TGTGCCAGCAGCTTATCCGGCAGGGTGAACACTGAAGCTTTCTTT.

The chain is built from TRBV30 and TRBJ2-7; tentative D call: TRBD2 (7 bases). The germline CDR1 and CDR2 sequences are GTSNPN and SVGIG (reference sequence). The CDR3 covers 15 residues. Trimming cost V 4 bases and J 6 bases, with 22 bases left between them. CDR3 region: CAWIGEGQGVSEQYF. The CDR3 DNA is TGTGCCTGGATCGGGGAGGGACAAGGGGTCTCCGAGCAGTACTTC.

A single count supports this clone. The rearrangement uses TRBV7-2 and TRBJ2-1, with D tentatively TRBD2 (5 bases). Germline V gene lookup returns CDR1 SGHTA and CDR2 FQGNSA. V was cut by 8 bases and J by 10 bases, with 27 bases left in between. The CDR3 has 16 residues. Here the CDR3 DNA reads TGTGCCAGCCCCCTCCTTTCTTTTATAGCGTCCGTCGAGCAGTTCTTC. Translation gives CASPLLSFIASVEQFF.

The chain couples TRBV18 to TRBJ2-5; 8 nucleotides match TRBD1. Germline V CDR1 and CDR2: KGHSH, LQKENI. V was clipped by 4 bases and J by 2 bases; unmatched bases: 3. This CDR3 is 14 amino acids long. CDR3 amino acids: CASSHGTGQETQYF. CDR3 DNA: TGTGCCAGCTCACACGGGACAGGACAAGAGACCCAGTACTTC.

The chain recombines TRBV9 with TRBJ2-3; D unclear. Deletions cut 4 bases from V and 2 bases from J, with 20 bases between. Germline V CDR1 and CDR2: SGDLS, YYNGEE. The CDR3 runs to 17 residues. This chain's CDR3 is CASSPRWRVSPTDTQYF. For the CDR3, the DNA is TGTGCCAGCAGCCCGCGGTGGAGAGTATCACCCACAGATACGCAGTATTTT.

V and J are TRBV7-2 and TRBJ2-2; 8 bases are shared with TRBD2. Trimming at V came to 1 base and at J to 3 bases, leaving 7 bases not matched to a gene. The germline V gene encodes CDR1 SGHTA and CDR2 FQGNSA. There are 17 residues in the CDR3. The CDR3 is CASSLGLAGSDTGELFF. CDR3 DNA sequence: TGTGCCAGCAGCTTAGGGTTAGCGGGGTCGGACACCGGGGAGCTGTTTTTT.

DNA for the CDR3: TGTGCCAGCGGTCTGACAGGGGCCTACGAGCAGTACTTC. Translated, it gives CASGLTGAYEQYF. The rearrangement links TRBV5-5 to TRBJ2-7; 8 nucleotides match TRBD1. The CDR3 runs to 13 residues. The V gene's germline CDR1 is SGHKS and CDR2 YYEKEE (reference sequence). J lost 2 bases, V lost 7 bases, and 5 bases had no gene match.

J is TRBJ2-5 and V is TRBV4-2; D is uncertain. CDR1 is LGHNA, CDR2 YNFKEQ, per germline. The V end lost 0 bases, the J end lost 1 base, and 9 bases lay between the germline ends. This CDR3 region has 15 residues. CDR3 loop: CASSQDHLIQETQYF. In DNA, the CDR3 is TGTGCCAGCAGCCAAGATCACCTAATCCAAGAGACCCAGTACTTC.

V is TRBV28 and J is TRBJ1-5, with D possibly being TRBD1 (5 bases). This CDR3 region has 15 residues. V lost 6 bases to trimming and J lost 3 bases, with 15 bases between them. Looked up from germline, CDR1 is MDHEN and CDR2 is SYDVKM. CDR3 in amino acids: CASRARAFYNQPQHF. The CDR3 bases are TGTGCCAGCAGGGCCAGGGCCTTTTACAATCAGCCCCAGCATTTT.

The table lists this clone with a count of one. The chain employs TRBV9 and TRBJ2-1; D is perhaps TRBD2 (6 bases). Per germline, CDR1 SGDLS and CDR2 YYNGEE. V gave up 7 bases and J gave up 4 bases, with 21 bases separating them. This CDR3 contains 16 residues. CDR3 in DNA: TGTGCCAGCGAGGGACGGGAGAAGGCGGGATACAATGAGCAGTTCTTC. Protein: CASEGREKAGYNEQFF. The full variable domain, completed using reference TRBV9 and TRBJ2-1, is DSGVTQTPKHLITATGQRVTLRCSPRSGDLSVYWYQQSLDQGLQFLIQYYNGEERAKGNILERFSAQQFPDLHSELNLSSLELGDSALYFCASEGREKAGYNEQFFGPGTRLTVL.

This chain connects TRBV9 to TRBJ2-6; possibly TRBD2 for D (6 bases). Germline assignment: CDR1 SGDLS and CDR2 YYNGEE. The CDR3 totals 17 residues. V was shortened by 0 bases and J by 8 bases, with 18 bases between the two germline ends. CDR3 nucleotide sequence: TGTGCCAGCAGCGTAGCGGGGGAAGGTCTCCGGTCCAACGTCCTGACTTTC. Its translation is CASSVAGEGLRSNVLTF. Supplemented by reference TRBV9 and TRBJ2-6, the full variable domain reads DSGVTQTPKHLITATGQRVTLRCSPRSGDLSVYWYQQSLDQGLQFLIQYYNGEERAKGNILERFSAQQFPDLHSELNLSSLELGDSALYFCASSVAGEGLRSNVLTFGAGSRLTVL.

The V and J genes are TRBV6-1 and TRBJ2-1; 7 bases agree with TRBD2. The J segment lost 8 bases and the V segment lost 3 bases, leaving 22 bases of the junction unmatched. The length of the CDR3 is 19 residues. CDR1 is MNHNS and CDR2 is SASEGT in the germline V gene. In DNA, the CDR3 is TGTGCCAGCAGTGAGGAGGGGTGGGGGGACTACGTGCTATCCGATGAGCAGTTCTTC. Protein sequence: CASSEEGWGDYVLSDEQFF.

The chain recombines TRBV4-1 with TRBJ2-7; 8 bases agree with TRBD2. The CDR3 is 14 amino acids. Unmatched junction bases numbered 2, after V lost 1 base and J lost 3 bases. CDR1 MGHRA and CDR2 YSYEKL come from the germline V gene. The CDR3: CASSQVGRDYEQYF. The DNA for the CDR3 is TGCGCCAGCAGCCAAGTCGGGAGGGACTACGAGCAGTACTTC.

V usage is TRBV29-1 and J usage is TRBJ1-2, with 8 nucleotides matching TRBD1. The germline gives CDR1 SQVTM, CDR2 ANQGSEA. Trimming took 6 bases from V and 2 from J; bases not matched to a gene: 14. The CDR3 spans 16 residues. The CDR3 DNA sequence: TGCAGCGTCAGCCATGACAGGGGAGAATCCAACTATGGCTACACCTTC. This translates into CSVSHDRGESNYGYTF.

This clone was counted a single time. This chain joins TRBV19 and TRBJ2-1, with TRBD1 matching over 9 bases. In germline, CDR1 is LNHDA, CDR2 SQIVND (reference sequence). Trimming removed 5 bases from V and 5 bases from J; junction bases left unmatched: 7. The CDR3 is 15 residues long. CDR3 protein: CASSSGTGINNEQFF. The CDR3 nucleotides are TGTGCCAGTAGTTCCGGGACAGGGATTAACAATGAGCAGTTCTTC.

The CDR3 loop is CASSERGQGTISPLHF. In DNA form, the CDR3 reads TGCGCCAGCAGCGAACGGGGACAGGGGACGATTTCACCCCTCCACTTT. The genes are TRBV5-1 and TRBJ1-6; TRBD1 agrees at 10 bases. Looked up from germline, CDR1 is SGHRS and CDR2 is YFSETQ. The junction had 10 bases not matched to a gene; V was cut back by 4 bases and J by 9 bases. There are 16 residues in the CDR3. The whole variable domain, filled in from reference TRBV5-1 and TRBJ1-6, reads KAGVTQTPRYLIKTRGQQVTLSCSPISGHRSVSWYQQTPGQGLQFLFEYFSETQRNKGNFPGRFSGRQFSNSRSEMNVSTLELGDSALYLCASSERGQGTISPLHFGNGTRLTVT.

The chain links TRBV2 to TRBJ2-1; a possible D gene is TRBD2 (5 bases). The V gene lost 8 bases and the J gene lost 5 bases, with 13 bases spanning the gap. The germline V gene encodes CDR1 SNHLY and CDR2 FYNNEI. The CDR3 extends over 13 amino acids. CDR3 nucleotide sequence: TGTGCCAGCGGGAGCAGGACTGACAATGAGCAGTTCTTC. It encodes CASGSRTDNEQFF.

This clone was found once. The chain has TRBV2 and TRBJ2-5, with 12 nucleotides matching TRBD2. The V and J ends lost 4 bases and 1 base, in that order; junction bases with no gene match: 10. Per germline, CDR1 SNHLY and CDR2 FYNNEI. This CDR3 spans 18 amino acids. CDR3 nucleotides: TGTGCCAGCAGTGTCCGGCTAGCGGGGGGGCTTTCCCAAGAGACCCAGTACTTC. Its translation: CASSVRLAGGLSQETQYF.

This clone was picked up one time. The V and J genes are TRBV5-1 and TRBJ1-3; D unresolved. The CDR3 consists of 14 residues. Between the trimmed V and J ends, which lost 0 bases and 3 bases, there was a span of 7 bases. Germline-derived CDR1 and CDR2 are SGHRS and YFSETQ. CDR3 sequence (DNA): TGCGCCAGCAGCTTGGGAGGTTATGGAAACACCATATATTTT. Residues: CASSLGGYGNTIYF.

This rearrangement joins TRBV7-6 to TRBJ2-7; no firm D call. The V end lost 2 bases, the J end lost 3 bases, and 8 bases lay between the germline ends. CDR3 length equals 13 residues. CDR1 and CDR2 from the germline V gene are SGHVS and FNYEAQ. CDR3 sequence: CASSLSPGYEQYF. CDR3 DNA: TGTGCCAGCAGCTTATCACCAGGCTACGAGCAGTACTTC.